Described below is a single TCR beta chain sequence and its context. Its antigen is currently unknown. This sample was taken from a study of shared clonotypes between healthy human individuals. Study context: CD4 naive and CD4 memory each took three plates per donor, while CD8 naive took two and CD8 memory one.

Whole-study results and caveats: The study generally estimated greater richness for naive than memory subsets. Clonotype sharing across donors was expected to vary with sequencing depth.

Profiled with immunoSEQ multiplex PCR; TCRdb holds only in-frame clones, not every one. The repertoire holds about 700,000 clones, with around 92% as singletons. CD45RO-negative, CCR7-positively selected cells formed the naive CD8 fraction, excluding terminally differentiated effector memory CD45RA+ cells. V lost 0 bases, J lost 0 bases, and 14 bases lay in between. CDR1 and CDR2 (germline): MGHRA, YSYEKL. CDR3 size: 17 residues. The specimen was naive CD8+ T cells sorted from blood. The gene calls are TRBV4-1 and TRBJ1-1; unclear D gene. This clonotype was obtained from a man younger than 45 in good health. The CDR3 sequence: CASSQDYAAGLNTEAFF. The DNA for the CDR3 is TGCGCCAGCAGCCAAGATTATGCGGCAGGACTGAACACTGAAGCTTTCTTT.